This record looks at one T cell receptor beta chain sequence and its context. Its antigen remains unknown. The protocol was immunoSEQ multiplex PCR, while the TCRdb copy is restricted to in-frame clones and leaves out a portion. The sample yields tens of thousands of clones, around 81% seen once. The sample originates from a study of T cell responses to AZD1222 COVID-19 vaccine. Findings and limits, study-wide: Once two AZD1222 doses were given, Spike-specific TCR breadth and depth went up. Donors skewed white British and female; clonal diversity was possibly underestimated.

It was second doses at about 4 or about 12 weeks that were pooled. The germline V gene has CDR1 MNHEY and CDR2 SVGEGT. The CDR3 has 16 amino acids. Trimming at V came to 0 bases and at J to 4 bases, leaving 5 bases not matched to a gene. This sample comprised peripheral blood, obtained 28 days after the second AZD1222 dose. This chain links TRBV6-2 or TRBV6-3 with TRBJ2-1, with TRBD2 identical over 8 bases. This TCR was recovered from an adult who received the AZD1222 COVID-19 vaccine. The CDR3 spells CASSYSNSGGYNEQFF. CDR3 in DNA: TGTGCCAGCAGTTACTCGAACAGCGGGGGATACAATGAGCAGTTCTTC.